The sequence of this T cell receptor beta chain was determined in a study of OX40 agonist ivuxolimab in advanced cancers. Regarding the complete study: Ivuxolimab was an agonistic, fully human IgG2 monoclonal antibody directed against OX40 (CD134), a costimulatory receptor. Intravenous ivuxolimab was administered to patients every 2 weeks at six dose levels: 0.01, 0.1, 0.3, 1.5, 3 and 10 mg/kg. Of the approximately 54 dose-escalation patients, hepatocellular carcinoma was present in approximately 20, melanoma in approximately 15, renal cell carcinoma in 9 and head and neck cancer in 9. A male proportion of under 85% and a mean age of approximately 58 years, ranging from 23 to 79, were recorded for the dose-escalation cohort. Prior anti-PD-1, anti-PD-L1 or anti-CTLA-4 therapy was permitted, and approximately 41% of dose-escalation patients had received checkpoint inhibitors. Partial responses occurred in three dose-escalation patients, of whom one had hepatocellular carcinoma and two had cutaneous melanoma. Peripheral TCRbeta sequencing aimed to test whether ivuxolimab altered TCR sequence diversity and caused clonal T-cell expansion. The monotherapy dose-escalation portion (N ≈ 50 patients) of the phase I ivuxolimab trial is reported in the paper. What the study reported, not specific to this receptor: Low levels of normalized T-cell clonal expansion were also seen in some nonresponding patients. At doses of 0.1 to 3.0 mg/kg, clonal expansion of both CD4+ and CD8+ T cells in blood was seen between baseline and week 6. The antigen specificity of the clonally expanded peripheral T cells was not determined. After ivuxolimab, CD8+ T cells had more expanded clones than CD4+ T cells on average. In the 0.1-3.0 mg/kg groups, partial responders were among the patients with the lowest normalized peripheral clonal expansion, particularly in CD8+ T cells.

A note on this clone: The specificity of this receptor is unknown. No much larger clone is present one base from it, and per-base qualities are unavailable.

The trial excluded patients who had a history of autoimmune disease or were on systemic immunosuppression. In every dose cohort, peripheral blood was drawn for TCR sequencing at baseline, cycle 4 day 1, and cycle 7 day 1. Samples came from an open-label, multicenter, first-in-human phase I dose-escalation trial of ivuxolimab. Adults with locally advanced or metastatic melanoma, renal cell, hepatocellular, or head and neck squamous cell carcinoma were enrolled in the trial. Before TCR sequencing, CD4+ T cells and CD8+ T cells from peripheral blood were sorted into separate populations. Genomic DNA was isolated from the sorted cells so that the TCRbeta CDR3 region could be sequenced. The immunoSEQ Assay was used for sequencing of TCRbeta CDR3 regions. TCRdb took over this immuneACCESS table, retaining in-frame rearrangements with V and J assigned. Such tables are incomplete; in checked studies, under half of the missing clones stem from an unresolved V gene, and the remainder is unexplained. Here the sample has 49,000 or so clones; around 88% occur a single time. The top ten clones comprise about 14% of the sample.

The cysteine opens and the phenylalanine closes a CDR3 of 12 amino acids. The read is trimmed to its CDR3 DNA, 36 bases read in frame from base 1. Deletion took 5 bases off V and 6 bases off J, with a span of 8 bases between the germline ends. CDR1 and CDR2 were assigned from the germline V gene as MDHEN and SYDVKM. The sequence is built from TRBV28 and TRBJ1-5, and TRBD1 may be the D gene, going by 5 matching bases. Sequencing used CD4+ or CD8+ T cells sorted from blood, obtained in a trial of the OX40 agonist ivuxolimab. This receptor was identified in an adult with an advanced solid tumor such as melanoma, head and neck, liver or kidney cancer. This receptor has the CDR3 CASSGALQPQHF. The DNA sequence follows: TGTGCCAGCAGTGGGGCCCTTCAGCCCCAGCATTTT.